This T cell receptor beta chain came from a study of shared clonotypes between healthy human individuals. TCRdb's copy holds only in-frame clones and misses some; the assay was immunoSEQ multiplex PCR. The sample consists of approximately 2.5 million clones, 93% of them appearing once. Study-wide points: Of the naive CD4 clonotypes, about 5.4% were shared across a few donors. On the whole, naive subsets had larger estimated richness than memory subsets had.

Comment on this clone: What it recognizes is unknown.

This sequence originates from a man younger than 35 in good health. Some clones in this sample may be carry-over from other donors' samples. The sample consisted of naive CD4+ T cells from PBMCs. Subset described: CD45RA+ positively selected.

The CDR3: CASEGRPPYEQYF. The CDR3 nucleotides read TGTGCCAGCGAAGGGCGTCCACCCTACGAGCAGTACTTC. The chain carries TRBV6-1 and TRBJ2-7; D unclear. The length of the CDR3 is 13 residues. Per germline, CDR1 MNHNS and CDR2 SASEGT. V shed 8 bases and J shed 2 bases, with 13 bases lying between them.